These 8 T cell receptor beta chains came from one sample sequenced in a study of monozygotic twins with cystic fibrosis. Generated by immunoSEQ multiplex PCR, the TCRdb table keeps only in-frame clones and is missing some. The table has 30,000 or so clones, just over 65% seen once. Material for sequencing was blood. The receptors were gathered from a girl aged 10 to 17 with cystic fibrosis.

This chain links TRBV18 with TRBJ2-1, with 11 bases aligning to TRBD2. J gave up 8 bases and V 3 bases, and 9 bases lay outside the gene matches. The CDR3 spans 16 residues. Germline V gene data show CDR1 as KGHSH and CDR2 as LQKENI. CDR3 DNA sequence: TGTGCCAGCTCACCCGATCTAGCGGGAGGCCCCCATGAGCAGTTCTTC. It specifies CASSPDLAGGPHEQFF.

The chain has TRBV4-3 and TRBJ2-1, with 7 bases aligning to TRBD2. Germline V CDR1 and CDR2: LGHNA, YSLEER. The V gene end was trimmed by 4 bases and the J gene end by 2 bases; junction bases not matched to a gene: 5. The CDR3 is made up of 15 amino acids. The CDR3 region has the DNA TGCGCCAGCAGCCTTCAGGGAGGGGCCTACAATGAGCAGTTCTTC. This gives the protein CASSLQGGAYNEQFF.

This chain connects TRBV25-1 to TRBJ1-1; D is unclear. Germline values: CDR1 MGHDK, CDR2 SYGVNS. Trimming took 4 bases from V and 5 from J, leaving 11 bases between them. The CDR3 consists of 13 residues. In nucleotides, the CDR3 is TGTGCCAGCAGTGGGGGAGGGCCGACTGAAGCTTTCTTT. Encoded protein: CASSGGGPTEAFF.

V and J are TRBV30 and TRBJ2-1; possibly TRBD1 or TRBD2 for D (6 bases each). Trimming pared 7 bases from V and 9 bases from J, leaving 19 bases between. There are 13 residues in the CDR3. Germline V CDR1 and CDR2: GTSNPN, SVGIG (reference sequence). The CDR3 region has the DNA TGTGCCTCGGGCCGGGGGCTCTCGAGTGAGCAGTTCTTC. It yields the protein CASGRGLSSEQFF.

V usage is TRBV19 and J usage is TRBJ2-7; 8 nucleotides align to TRBD1. This CDR3 has 15 amino acids. Germline assignment: CDR1 LNHDA and CDR2 SQIVND (reference sequence). Trimming removed 3 bases from V and 2 bases from J; junction bases left unmatched: 6. The CDR3 DNA reads as TGTGCCAGTAGTATGGTTGGGACAGGAACCTACGAGCAGTACTTC. It codes for CASSMVGTGTYEQYF.

V is TRBV9 and J is TRBJ2-2, with TRBD1 matching over 10 bases. CDR3 length: 16 residues. The junction had 9 bases not matched to a gene; V was cut back by 4 bases and J by 6 bases. Looked up from germline, CDR1 is SGDLS and CDR2 is YYNGEE. The CDR3 sequence: CASSPRQGAAAGELFF. The CDR3 DNA sequence: TGTGCCAGCAGCCCCCGACAGGGGGCTGCGGCCGGGGAGCTGTTTTTT.

The table lists this clone with a few counts. J is TRBJ1-2 and V is TRBV19, with 8 bases lining up with TRBD1. This CDR3 is 13 amino acids long. Germline CDR1 LNHDA, CDR2 SQIVND (reference sequence). V gave up 5 bases and J gave up 7 bases; unmatched junction bases: 6. For the CDR3, the DNA is TGTGCCAGTAGTTTTGGACAGGGTGCTGGCTACACCTTC. As protein: CASSFGQGAGYTF.

The chain carries TRBV30 and TRBJ2-3; no reliable D call. CDR1 is GTSNPN, CDR2 SVGIG, per germline (reference sequence). Trimming removed 3 bases at V and 4 bases at J, with 5 bases between. The length of the CDR3 is 11 residues. The CDR3 nucleotides are TGTGCCTGGAGAAGGCCAGATACGCAGTATTTT. It translates to CAWRRPDTQYF.